This entry lists 4 T cell receptor beta chains sequenced from one sample in a study of blood T cell repertoires in COVID-19. Clones were sequenced by immunoSEQ multiplex PCR, and TCRdb holds only the in-frame ones, with some missing. The sample shows approximately 230,000 clones, around 86% of them seen only once. Sample: peripheral blood. Source of these receptors: a man aged 25 to 40 who had recovered from COVID-19.

This chain links TRBV6-5 with TRBJ2-7; D possibly corresponds to TRBD2 (5 bases). V dropped 4 bases and J dropped 3 bases, with 7 bases sitting between them. Germline loops: CDR1 MNHEY, CDR2 SVGAGI. The CDR3 is made up of 12 amino acids. CDR3 sequence reads: CASSSGLYEQYF. The DNA of the CDR3 is TGTGCCAGCAGTTCTGGACTCTACGAGCAGTACTTC.

This clone was seen only once. The genes are TRBV27 and TRBJ1-2, with TRBD1 as a possible D gene (5 bases). This CDR3 is built from 14 residues. V was shortened by 2 bases and J by 4 bases, with 11 bases between the two germline ends. From germline, CDR1 is MNHEY and CDR2 SMNVEV (reference sequence). CDR3 nucleotides: TGTGCCAGCAGTTTAACCTCAGACAGCTATGGCTACACCTTC. It translates to CASSLTSDSYGYTF.

This chain uses TRBV2 with TRBJ2-7; 9 nucleotides line up with TRBD1. Germline values: CDR1 SNHLY, CDR2 FYNNEI. V was pared by 10 bases and J by 5 bases, with 9 bases of the junction left unmatched. The CDR3 consists of 13 residues. CDR3 amino acids: CATNGQGKHEQYF. For the CDR3, the DNA is TGTGCCACCAATGGACAGGGGAAGCACGAGCAGTACTTC.

This clone was counted once. The CDR3 spells CASSYSRQGLSYEQYF. DNA for the CDR3: TGTGCCAGCAGTTACTCGAGACAGGGCCTCTCCTACGAGCAGTACTTC. V gene TRBV6-6 combines with J gene TRBJ2-7; TRBD1 aligns across 7 bases. CDR1 and CDR2 (germline): MNHNY, SVGAGI (reference sequence). CDR3 length equals 16 residues. V was clipped by 0 bases and J by 0 bases; unmatched bases: 5.